The TCR beta chain under discussion was sequenced for a study of vaccination effects on CD4 cells after COVID-19. General study findings and limits: The authors studied few convalescent patients and collected no early post-infection timepoints.

The CDR3 has 13 amino acids. Germline V gene sequence: CDR1 SGHVS, CDR2 FNYEAQ. Trimming left V 1 base short and J 3 bases short, with 6 bases between. Pools of viral peptides were used by the ViraFEST assay to expand antigen-specific CD4+ T cells ahead of sequencing. At the end of over 8 days of culture, CD4+ T cells were isolated. Infection dated between March and December 2020, before the Alpha, Beta and Delta variants reached the United States. Half the medium was replaced with IL-2 medium on days 3 and 7. Some clones are missing from TCRdb's copy, which holds only in-frame ones; the method was immunoSEQ multiplex PCR. The sample records 22,000 or so clones, approximately 73% being singletons. This clone has just a few counts. Its target is not known.

The receptor was isolated from a human donor who had a prior SARS-CoV-2 infection. Sequenced material: CD4+ T cells from PBMCs cultured with a peptide pool, taken before COVID-19 vaccination. The J gene is TRBJ1-1, the V gene TRBV7-6; the D is unclear. The CDR3 loop is CASSLGRYTEAFF. The CDR3, as DNA: TGTGCCAGCAGCTTAGGTCGCTACACTGAAGCTTTCTTT.